The sequence of this T cell receptor beta chain was determined in a study of siplizumab effects on memory and regulatory T cells. Points from the study as a whole: The alloresponse seemed to draw substantially on naive T cells, which appeared more diverse than memory cells.

The assay was immunoSEQ multiplex PCR, and TCRdb's table has in-frame clones only and misses some. In the table there are about 100,000 clones, about 90% of which are singletons. In the case of this clone: No antigen is known for it.

This TCR derives from a human donor in good health. Sequencing was carried out using Tregs sorted from blood.

CDR3 region: CASLIETQYF. The CDR3 DNA reads as TGTGCTAGTTTAATTGAGACCCAGTACTTC. The chain joins TRBV12-5 to TRBJ2-5, with no clear D. CDR1 LGHNT and CDR2 FRNRAP come from the germline V gene. The germline V and J ends were trimmed by 8 bases and 5 bases, with 6 bases remaining between them. This CDR3 spans 10 amino acids.